Below are 13 T cell receptor beta chains sequenced from a single sample in a study of shared clonotypes between healthy human individuals. Naive CD8 cells were CD45RO-negative, positively selected for CCR7, excluding terminally differentiated effector memory CD45RA+ cells. TCRdb's table, derived via immunoSEQ multiplex PCR, lists solely in-frame clones and lacks some. Of almost 700,000 clones listed, about 91% were seen once; the top ten hold approximately 25%. Input material: naive CD8+ T cells sorted from blood. The source of these receptors is a man aged 30-40 years in good health.

Details on this clone: Other DNA variants within this sample encode the same CDR3. The chain employs TRBV9 and TRBJ2-7, with 8 bases identical to TRBD1. Germline CDR1 and CDR2: SGDLS and YYNGEE. The CDR3 has 14 amino acids. The V and J ends lost 0 bases and 3 bases, in that order; junction bases with no gene match: 2. As DNA, the CDR3 is TGTGCCAGCAGCGTAGGGGGGACAGGCTACGAGCAGTACTTC. Protein product: CASSVGGTGYEQYF.

V usage is TRBV27 and J usage is TRBJ2-3; 7 bases are shared with TRBD1. V shed 6 bases and J 7 bases; nucleotides not matched to a gene: 4. Germline values: CDR1 MNHEY, CDR2 SMNVEV (reference sequence). The CDR3 consists of 12 residues. The CDR3 sequence: CASRKGAHTQYF. The CDR3 DNA follows: TGTGCCAGCAGAAAGGGGGCACATACGCAGTATTTT.

This chain links TRBV29-1 with TRBJ2-7, with D possibly being TRBD1 or TRBD2 (5 bases each). Germline V gene sequence: CDR1 SQVTM, CDR2 ANQGSEA. The CDR3 is 15 amino acids. Trimming left V 3 bases short and J 0 bases short, with 15 bases between. CDR3 nucleotide sequence: TGCAGCGTTGAGTGGTTACGGGGCGACTCCTACGAGCAGTACTTC. This translates into CSVEWLRGDSYEQYF.

The chain uses TRBV6-5 and TRBJ1-1; a weak D match, TRBD1 (5 bases). Trimming shortened V by 4 bases and J by 5 bases, and 17 bases separated the two germline ends. In germline, CDR1 is MNHEY, CDR2 SVGAGI. The CDR3 has 15 amino acids. CDR3 amino acids: CASSSLGWGGTEAFF. The CDR3 DNA reads as TGTGCCAGCAGTTCACTCGGCTGGGGCGGTACTGAAGCTTTCTTT.

This chain's CDR3 is CASSLGTPPQYF. CDR3 coding DNA: TGTGCCAGCAGCCTCGGGACCCCGCCGCAGTATTTT. V is TRBV4-2 and J is TRBJ2-3; tentatively, D is TRBD1 or TRBD2 (5 bases each). The CDR3 has 12 residues. The V and J ends lost 4 bases and 10 bases respectively, with 12 bases between them. Germline CDR1 is LGHNA and CDR2 is YNFKEQ.

J is TRBJ2-2 and V is TRBV29-1; D unclear. Germline values: CDR1 SQVTM, CDR2 ANQGSEA. The germline V and J ends were trimmed by 5 bases and 7 bases, with 8 bases remaining between them. This CDR3 spans 11 amino acids. This CDR3 reads CSVRALGELFF. CDR3 DNA sequence: TGCAGCGTTCGGGCACTCGGGGAGCTGTTTTTT.

V is TRBV9 and J is TRBJ2-7; TRBD2 matches 10 bases. This CDR3 comprises 13 residues. With 6 bases clipped from V and 6 bases from J, the junction kept 6 bases outside the gene matches. Germline CDR1 and CDR2: SGDLS and YYNGEE. CDR3 DNA sequence: TGTGCCAGCAAATCTAGCGGGAGCTCCGAGCAGTACTTC. Its translation: CASKSSGSSEQYF.

The chain combines TRBV19 with TRBJ2-1; perhaps TRBD2 as D (6 bases). The V gene lost 4 bases and the J gene lost 4 bases, with 8 bases spanning the gap. The CDR3 runs 13 residues. Germline CDR1 reads LNHDA; CDR2 reads SQIVND (reference sequence). CDR3 sequence (DNA): TGTGCCAGTAGTACCGGGGGATACAATGAGCAGTTCTTC. Its protein product is CASSTGGYNEQFF.

The chain uses TRBV19 and TRBJ2-3, with D perhaps TRBD2 (5 bases). Trimming removed 5 bases at V and 0 bases at J, with 15 bases between. The germline V gene encodes CDR1 LNHDA and CDR2 SQIVND (reference sequence). CDR3 length equals 16 residues. CDR3 nucleotides: TGTGCCAGTAGTCCTAGACTAAGACACAGCACAGATACGCAGTATTTT. The encoded protein is CASSPRLRHSTDTQYF.

This clone appeared once. This chain joins TRBV29-1 and TRBJ1-1; TRBD1 matches 9 bases. CDR1 and CDR2 (germline): SQVTM, ANQGSEA. This CDR3 contains 18 residues. After removal of 6 bases from V and 0 bases from J, the junction contained 17 bases not matched to a gene. CDR3 nucleotides: TGCAGCGTCATGTTGGGGACAGGGCCTATGCTTTTGAACACTGAAGCTTTCTTT. This encodes CSVMLGTGPMLLNTEAFF.

The J gene is TRBJ2-7, the V gene TRBV27, with TRBD1 matching 7 bases. Trimming cost V 4 bases and J 2 bases; bases outside gene matches: 5. The CDR3 sequence is 14 residues long. Germline V lookup: CDR1 MNHEY, CDR2 SMNVEV (reference sequence). CDR3 region: CASSWGQTAYEQYF. The CDR3 DNA follows: TGTGCCAGCAGTTGGGGACAGACAGCCTACGAGCAGTACTTC.

This sequence joins TRBV7-2 and TRBJ2-7; D remains ambiguous. V lost 0 bases and J 3 bases, leaving 15 bases between the germline ends. CDR3 length: 16 residues. Per germline, CDR1 SGHTA and CDR2 FQGNSA. CDR3 DNA sequence: TGTGCCAGCAGCTTAGCGCAAGTGACTTCCAGCTACGAGCAGTACTTC. Translating gives CASSLAQVTSSYEQYF.

On this clone: At the DNA level, this CDR3 is encoded by other sequences in the same sample as well. V is TRBV5-5 and J is TRBJ1-4, with unresolved D. Trimming pared 0 bases from V and 7 bases from J, leaving 1 base between. Looked up from germline, CDR1 is SGHKS and CDR2 is YYEKEE (reference sequence). CDR3 length: 11 amino acids. CDR3 sequence: CASSLGEKLFF. As DNA, the CDR3 is TGTGCCAGCAGCTTGGGTGAAAAACTGTTTTTT.